The 3 T cell receptor beta chains given below trace back to one sample, sequenced in a study of blood T cell repertoires in COVID-19. Clones were read by immunoSEQ multiplex PCR, and TCRdb kept only the in-frame ones, dropping some. The sample contains more than 110,000 clones, roughly three quarters of which appear only once. The source material was PBMCs or T cells enriched from blood (not recorded which). These receptor sequences come from a woman in her 50s who had recovered from COVID-19.

To note about this clone: Since the CDR3 does not end with the conserved phenylalanine or tryptophan, this likely comes from a read error. It is unclear where the CDR3 begins or ends on the DNA, so no DNA is shown, and the CDR3 is as TCRdb lists it. V gene TRBV6-9 combines with J gene TRBJ1-1; the table's D call, TRBD1, has no DNA check behind it. Germline assignment: CDR1 MNHGY and CDR2 SVAAGI. The CDR3 is 11 residues long, counting both termini. The CDR3 loop is CASSYLQGFSI.

The V gene is TRBV3-1 (or the pseudogene TRBV3-2), the J gene TRBJ1-1; the D is unclear. The V gene's germline CDR1 is LGHDT and CDR2 YNNKEL (reference sequence). This CDR3 is 13 amino acids long. V lost 8 bases and J 2 bases, leaving 12 bases between the germline ends. The CDR3 loop reads CASGPAENTEAFF. The CDR3 DNA reads TGTGCCAGCGGTCCCGCGGAAAACACTGAAGCTTTCTTT.

The chain couples TRBV5-1 to TRBJ1-6; 7 bases match TRBD1. This CDR3 has 13 amino acids. Germline V gene sequence: CDR1 SGHRS, CDR2 YFSETQ. V lost 5 bases, J lost 9 bases, and 5 bases stayed unmatched. The CDR3 is CASRSGGVSPLHF. CDR3 DNA sequence: TGCGCCAGCAGATCAGGGGGTGTTTCACCCCTCCACTTT. Combining the CDR3 with reference TRBV5-1 and TRBJ1-6 gives the whole variable domain KAGVTQTPRYLIKTRGQQVTLSCSPISGHRSVSWYQQTPGQGLQFLFEYFSETQRNKGNFPGRFSGRQFSNSRSEMNVSTLELGDSALYLCASRSGGVSPLHFGNGTRLTVT.